This T cell receptor (beta chain) was captured by sequencing in a study of cytomegalovirus exposure and HLA in healthy donors. Points from the study as a whole: Generally TCR sequences proved uncommon, though certain public TCRs appeared in numerous donors. TCR beta chains numbering more than 150 were designated cytomegalovirus-associated.

CDR1 is MDHEN and CDR2 is SYDVKM in the germline V gene. The CDR3 spans 16 residues. The trim removed 7 bases at V and 4 bases at J, leaving 12 bases unmatched. Remarks on this clone: Its specificity is not known.

Only in-frame clones appear in the TCRdb table, and some are missing; sequencing was by immunoSEQ multiplex PCR. The data show 55,000 to 65,000 clones, around 95% seen once. This rearrangement joins TRBV28 to TRBJ2-1; 8 bases are shared with TRBD2. This sequence originates from a woman in her late teens or twenties in good health and CMV-seropositive. Sequenced material: PBMCs. This CDR3 reads CASTAGGGRFYNEQFF. The DNA of the CDR3 is TGTGCCAGCACCGCCGGGGGGGGCAGGTTTTACAATGAGCAGTTCTTC.